One T cell receptor beta chain is described in this entry. The antigen remains undetermined. Cells sorted as Tregs were CD4+, CD25+ and CD127-/low. After constant-region reverse-primer amplification, full-length variable regions underwent semi-nested PCR with Nested Universal Primer A. MiXCR, run by TCRdb on the 5' RACE reads, gives a single entry per CDR3 protein. In the table there are roughly 60,000 distinct CDR3 sequences, roughly 25% of which are singletons. Study outcomes and limitations: Tumor-infiltrating Treg TCR alpha and beta sequences overlapped most with tumor naive CD4+ T cells, then blood naive. The larger cohort examined one V-J beta rearrangement, not whole repertoires. The TCR gene usage of tumor memory CD4+ T cells clustered together with blood and lymph node memory CD4+ cells and with lymph node naive CD4+ cells.

Germline values: CDR1 SNHLY, CDR2 FYNNEI. CDR3 length: 16 amino acids. V gave up 6 bases and J gave up 2 bases; unmatched junction bases: 11. This receptor was identified in a female donor with breast cancer. This sequence joins TRBV2 and TRBJ2-7; TRBD2 matches at 9 bases. The sequenced sample consisted of tumor-infiltrating Tregs sorted from the breast tumor. For the CDR3, the DNA is TGTGCCAGCAGGGGGGGTTTAGCGGGAGCCCCCTACGAGCAGTACTTC. Amino acids: CASRGGLAGAPYEQYF. Together with reference TRBV2 and TRBJ2-7, the CDR3 gives the full variable domain: EPEVTQTPSHQVTQMGQEVILRCVPISNHLYFYWYRQILGQKVEFLVSFYNNEISEKSEIFDDQFSVERPDGSNFTLKIRSTKLEDSAMYFCASRGGLAGAPYEQYFGPGTRLTVT.